This T cell receptor beta chain originates from a study of cytomegalovirus exposure and HLA in healthy donors. Overall study: Researchers previously reported finding roughly 120 million unique TCR beta sequences from around 200 million T cells. Study-level findings and limits: Owing to their indistinguishability, certain V segments, notably TRBV6-2 and TRBV6-3, were excluded. A missense DCLRE1C variant was associated with V- and J-gene trimming of TCR beta chains in a later analysis, and an independent cohort replicated the association.

Germline assignment: CDR1 LNHDA and CDR2 SQIVND (reference sequence). After removal of 6 bases from V and 5 bases from J, the junction contained 4 bases not matched to a gene. CDR3 length: 14 amino acids. The sample holds one count of this clone. Its antigen is unidentified. PCR amplification relied on 60 Vbeta primers (plus 13 Jbeta primers). Generated by immunoSEQ multiplex PCR, the TCRdb table keeps only in-frame clones and is missing some. The table has some 95,000 clones, roughly 80% seen once. The sample taken for sequencing was PBMCs. J is TRBJ1-6 and V is TRBV19, with 7 bases aligning to TRBD1. This receptor was identified in a man aged 50-60 years in good health and CMV-seropositive. CDR3 in DNA: TGTGCCAGTAGCCCGGGACAGAATAATTCACCCCTCCACTTT. Translating gives CASSPGQNNSPLHF.